The 18 T cell receptor beta chains below all came from one sample that was sequenced in a study of blood T cell repertoires in COVID-19. The data were produced by immunoSEQ multiplex PCR, yet TCRdb's version contains in-frame clones alone and is incomplete. The table includes 300,000 to 350,000 clones, around 90% detected once. The sample comprised PBMCs or T cells enriched from blood (not recorded which). These receptors all come from a man aged 25 to 45 who had recovered from COVID-19.

V is TRBV7-2 and J is TRBJ1-3, with D perhaps TRBD1 (5 bases). V shed 3 bases and J shed 1 base, with 10 bases lying between them. Germline V gives CDR1 SGHTA, CDR2 FQGNSA. This CDR3 contains 15 residues. CDR3 in amino acids: CASSFQGLSGNTIYF. DNA of the CDR3: TGTGCCAGCAGCTTCCAGGGTTTGTCTGGAAACACCATATATTTT.

This chain connects TRBV6-2 or TRBV6-3 to TRBJ1-3, with D maybe TRBD1 (5 bases). The length of the CDR3 is 14 residues. CDR1 and CDR2 from the germline V gene are MNHEY and SVGEGT. Trimming cost V 7 bases and J 5 bases, with 15 bases left between them. CDR3 nucleotide sequence: TGTGCCAGCATCCCCGGGGGTCCGCGAAACACCATATATTTT. Translation gives CASIPGGPRNTIYF.

V is TRBV25-1 and J is TRBJ1-2, with D possibly matching TRBD1 (6 bases). The CDR3 totals 13 residues. The ends were cut back, 5 bases at V and 8 bases at J, with 15 bases in the middle. Germline V CDR1 and CDR2: MGHDK, SYGVNS. CDR3 loop: CASSPPGVSGYTF. The CDR3 nucleotides are TGTGCCAGCAGTCCCCCAGGGGTGAGCGGCTACACCTTC.

This rearrangement joins TRBV5-1 to TRBJ2-7; D might be TRBD2 (6 bases). Per germline, CDR1 SGHRS and CDR2 YFSETQ. This CDR3 region has 14 residues. V lost 4 bases, J lost 3 bases, and 14 bases lay in between. CDR3 nucleotide sequence: TGCGCCAGCAGCAGCGGGTTTTCCAACTACGAGCAGTACTTC. This translates into CASSSGFSNYEQYF.

The chain links TRBV18 to TRBJ1-6; the match to TRBD1 covers 7 bases. From germline, CDR1 is KGHSH and CDR2 LQKENI. Unmatched junction bases numbered 3, after V lost 5 bases and J lost 8 bases. The CDR3 runs to 13 residues. This chain's CDR3 is CASSTGDHSPLHF. The DNA of the CDR3 is TGTGCCAGCTCAACAGGGGACCATTCACCCCTCCACTTT.

The chain uses TRBV13 and TRBJ2-3; possibly TRBD2 for D (5 bases). CDR3 length: 16 amino acids. The germline V gene encodes CDR1 PRHDT and CDR2 FYEKMQ (reference sequence). Trimming shortened V by 3 bases and J by 0 bases, and 13 bases separated the two germline ends. In nucleotides, the CDR3 is TGTGCCAGCAGCTTCCGGGCGGGTTCTAGCACAGATACGCAGTATTTT. This gives the protein CASSFRAGSSTDTQYF.

The CDR3 nucleotides are TGTGCCAGCGGCGAACAGGGGGGTGAAAAACTGTTTTTT. It specifies CASGEQGGEKLFF. The chain combines TRBV6-5 with TRBJ1-4; 8 nucleotides agree with TRBD1. The V gene end was trimmed by 8 bases and the J gene end by 7 bases; junction bases not matched to a gene: 6. CDR3 length: 13 residues. Looked up from germline, CDR1 is MNHEY and CDR2 is SVGAGI.

The chain links TRBV7-3 to TRBJ2-3, with a possible D match to TRBD2 (6 bases). The germline CDR1 and CDR2 sequences are SGHTA and FQGTGA. CDR3 length: 13 residues. Trimming removed 5 bases from V and 6 bases from J, with 12 bases in between. The CDR3: CASSRGTSDTQYF. The DNA for the CDR3 is TGTGCCAGCAGCCGCGGGACGTCTGATACGCAGTATTTT.

Of note for this clone: Other DNA sequences in this specimen translate into the identical CDR3. The chain joins TRBV19 to TRBJ1-1, with 8 nucleotides matching TRBD1. V was pared by 1 base and J by 1 base, with 2 bases of the junction left unmatched. This CDR3 comprises 15 residues. From germline, CDR1 is LNHDA and CDR2 SQIVND (reference sequence). Written as DNA, the CDR3 is TGTGCCAGTAGTATAGCAGGGGGCCGGAACACTGAAGCTTTCTTT. This translates into CASSIAGGRNTEAFF.

The rearrangement joins TRBV7-3 to TRBJ2-2; 11 nucleotides align to TRBD1. CDR1 SGHTA and CDR2 FQGTGA come from the germline V gene. This CDR3 has 16 amino acids. Losses at the gene ends were 5 bases for V and 5 bases for J; bases not matched to a gene: 7. The CDR3 nucleotides read TGTGCCAGCAGCACGCGGACAGGGGGCGGTACCGGGGAGCTGTTTTTT. Its translation: CASSTRTGGGTGELFF.

This sequence joins TRBV10-3 and TRBJ2-1; TRBD2 agrees at 11 bases. CDR3 size: 15 residues. Germline CDR1 reads ENHRY; CDR2 reads SYGVKD. J was trimmed by 7 bases and V by 7 bases; bases with no gene match: 9. The CDR3 DNA is TGTGCCATCAAAATAGCGGGGGGGCCACTAAATGAGCAGTTCTTC. Encoded protein: CAIKIAGGPLNEQFF.

The J gene is TRBJ2-5, the V gene TRBV5-4, with D hard to call. Trimming took 0 bases from V and 6 from J, leaving 9 bases between them. CDR1 is SGHNT, CDR2 YYREEE, per germline (reference sequence). CDR3 length: 13 amino acids. DNA of the CDR3: TGTGCCAGCAGCTTGGGAGAATCTCAGACCCAGTACTTC. Translated, it gives CASSLGESQTQYF.

The chain carries TRBV19 and TRBJ1-6, with a possible D match to TRBD1 (6 bases). The CDR3 spans 13 residues. Between the trimmed V and J ends, which lost 3 bases and 7 bases, there was a span of 7 bases. Germline-derived CDR1 and CDR2 are LNHDA and SQIVND (reference sequence). The CDR3 DNA reads TGTGCCAGTAGTATTACAGGGAATTCACCCCTCCACTTT. Encoded protein: CASSITGNSPLHF. Based on the CDR3 plus reference TRBV19 and TRBJ1-6, the full variable domain is DGGITQSPKYLFRKEGQNVTLSCEQNLNHDAMYWYRQDPGQGLRLIYYSQIVNDFQKGDIAEGYSVSREKKESFPLTVTSAQKNPTAFYLCASSITGNSPLHFGNGTRLTVT.

CDR3 in DNA: TGTGCCAGCAGACGCACAGGGGGCTACGAGCAGTACTTC. Translation: CASRRTGGYEQYF. The gene calls are TRBV6-5 and TRBJ2-7, with 8 bases fitting TRBD1. This CDR3 contains 13 residues. Trimming cost V 6 bases and J 3 bases; bases outside gene matches: 4. CDR1 and CDR2 from the germline V gene are MNHEY and SVGAGI.

The chain uses TRBV2 and TRBJ1-2; no clear D. Germline V lookup: CDR1 SNHLY, CDR2 FYNNEI. The V gene lost 6 bases and the J gene lost 4 bases, with 12 bases spanning the gap. The CDR3 extends over 13 amino acids. CDR3 nucleotides: TGTGCCAGCAGGGAGGGCAGTCCCTATGGCTACACCTTC. Translated, it gives CASREGSPYGYTF.

The J gene is TRBJ2-1, the V gene TRBV28; weak D call: TRBD2 (5 bases). The CDR3 extends over 13 amino acids. V dropped 2 bases and J dropped 8 bases, with 10 bases sitting between them. From germline, CDR1 is MDHEN and CDR2 SYDVKM. The CDR3 region has the DNA TGTGCCAGCAGTTTAAGTAGCGACCATGAGCAGTTCTTC. It encodes CASSLSSDHEQFF.

This chain links TRBV29-1 with TRBJ1-3, with D uncertain. The germline CDR1 and CDR2 sequences are SQVTM and ANQGSEA. The CDR3 extends over 15 amino acids. V lost 0 bases and J 0 bases, leaving 9 bases between the germline ends. As DNA, the CDR3 is TGCAGCGTTGAAGATCGGCGGCTCTCTGGAAACACCATATATTTT. It yields the protein CSVEDRRLSGNTIYF.

In this sample, this clone turned up a few times. This chain links TRBV5-1 with TRBJ1-4; a possible D gene is TRBD1 (5 bases). The CDR3 consists of 15 residues. Trimming took 4 bases from V and 5 from J, leaving 15 bases between them. Germline CDR1 is SGHRS and CDR2 is YFSETQ. The CDR3 DNA sequence: TGCGCCAGCAGCGGCGGTGCAGGGCCAAATGAAAAACTGTTTTTT. This codes for CASSGGAGPNEKLFF.